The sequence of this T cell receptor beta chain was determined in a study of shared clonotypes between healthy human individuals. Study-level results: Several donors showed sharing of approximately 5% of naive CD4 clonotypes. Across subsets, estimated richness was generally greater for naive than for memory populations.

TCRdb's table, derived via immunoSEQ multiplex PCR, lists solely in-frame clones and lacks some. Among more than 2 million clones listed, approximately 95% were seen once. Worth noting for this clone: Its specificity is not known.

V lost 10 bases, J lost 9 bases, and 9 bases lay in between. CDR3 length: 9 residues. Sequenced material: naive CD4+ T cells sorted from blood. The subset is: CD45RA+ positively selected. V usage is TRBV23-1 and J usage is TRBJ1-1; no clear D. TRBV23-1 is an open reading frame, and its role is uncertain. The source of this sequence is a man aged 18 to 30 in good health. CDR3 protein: CATPSQAFF. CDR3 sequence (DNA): TGCGCCACCCCCTCCCAAGCTTTCTTT.